Here is one T cell receptor (beta chain) with its context. Exposed participants encountered a COVID-19 case during the 2 weeks preceding study entry. The V gene's germline CDR1 is SGHDN and CDR2 FVKESK. The CDR3 covers 13 residues. Trimming stripped 0 bases from V and 4 bases from J, with 6 bases between. Original processing notes: Estimated nucleated cell counts came from reference gene primer amplification. The repertoire was sequenced with immunoSEQ multiplex PCR; TCRdb's copy has only in-frame clones and lacks some. The V and J calls and clone size are taken from that table; D and trimming were inferred from the DNA. The sample shows a few hundred thousand clones, nearly 90% of them seen only once. This sample was taken from a study of blood T cell repertoires in COVID-19. Study information: Acute and convalescent COVID-19 samples came from the United States, Italy and Spain.

Sample: PBMCs or T cells enriched from blood (not recorded which). This clonotype originated in a woman younger than 30 who had been exposed to COVID-19. V gene TRBV14 combines with J gene TRBJ1-2; D uncertain. The CDR3 loop is CASSQDSLYGYTF. The CDR3 region has the DNA TGTGCCAGCAGCCAAGATTCTCTCTATGGCTACACCTTC.